This T cell receptor (beta chain) was retrieved from a study of T cells in Graves' hyperthyroidism and ophthalmopathy. Germline CDR1 SGHTA, CDR2 FQGNSA. The CDR3 has 15 amino acids. V lost 4 bases, J lost 9 bases, and 7 bases stayed unmatched. Template material for amplifying TCR beta CDR3 regions consisted of RNA transcripts. TCR CDR3 regions were first amplified by RT-PCR with HTBI primers. In TCRdb, the multiplex PCR reads were re-called with MiXCR into one record per CDR3 protein. The table has roughly 380,000 distinct CDR3 sequences, approximately 13% seen once. This clonotype was recorded many times.

The gene calls are TRBV7-2 and TRBJ2-1, with 12 bases fitting TRBD2. The source material was blood. The clonotype originates from a woman aged 55-70 years with Graves' hyperthyroidism. This chain's CDR3 is CASSSGLAGGVEQFF. CDR3 nucleotide sequence: TGTGCCAGCAGCTCGGGACTAGCGGGCGGGGTTGAGCAGTTCTTC.